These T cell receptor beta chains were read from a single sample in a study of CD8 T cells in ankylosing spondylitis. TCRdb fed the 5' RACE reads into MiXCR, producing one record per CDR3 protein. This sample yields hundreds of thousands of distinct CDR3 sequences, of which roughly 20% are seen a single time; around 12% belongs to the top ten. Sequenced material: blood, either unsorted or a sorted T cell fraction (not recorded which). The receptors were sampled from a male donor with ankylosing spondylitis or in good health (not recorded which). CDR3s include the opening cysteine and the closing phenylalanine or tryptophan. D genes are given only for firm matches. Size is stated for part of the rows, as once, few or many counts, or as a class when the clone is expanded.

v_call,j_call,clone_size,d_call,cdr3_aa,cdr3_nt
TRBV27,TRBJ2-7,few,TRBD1,CASSYSGTGGWEQYF,TGTGCCAGCAGTTACTCCGGGACAGGGGGGTGGGAGCAGTACTTC
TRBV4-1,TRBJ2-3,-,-,CASRGILNTQYF,TGCGCCAGCAGGGGCATCCTGAATACGCAGTATTTT
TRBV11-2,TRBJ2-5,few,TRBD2,CASSLGLAGAPSPMGETQYF,TGTGCCAGCAGCTTAGGTCTAGCGGGGGCCCCATCCCCAATGGGAGAGACCCAGTACTTC
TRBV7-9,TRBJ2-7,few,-,CASSSERPSYEQYF,TGTGCCAGCAGCTCCGAGCGACCGTCCTACGAGCAGTACTTC
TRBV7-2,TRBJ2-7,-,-,CASSLVTLQGEQYF,TGTGCCAGCAGCTTAGTTACCCTGCAGGGCGAGCAGTACTTC
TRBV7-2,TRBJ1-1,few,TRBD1,CASSLAGTGIAEAFF,TGTGCCAGCAGCTTAGCCGGGACAGGGATCGCTGAAGCTTTCTTT
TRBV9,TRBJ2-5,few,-,CASSGQGGETQYF,TGTGCCAGCAGCGGACAGGGAGGGGAGACCCAGTACTTC
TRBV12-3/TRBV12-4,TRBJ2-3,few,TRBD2,CASSLGGGRGTQYF,TGTGCCAGCAGTTTGGGCGGGGGAAGGGGTACGCAGTATTTT
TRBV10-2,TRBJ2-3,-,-,CARQGRRGPNTDTQYF,TGCGCCAGACAGGGCCGGCGGGGGCCTAACACAGATACGCAGTATTTT
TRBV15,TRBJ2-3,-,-,CATSRSQATDTQYF,TGTGCCACCAGCAGAAGTCAAGCCACAGATACGCAGTATTTT
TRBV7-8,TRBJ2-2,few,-,CASSLAGLSPDTGELFF,TGTGCCAGCAGCTTAGCGGGCCTGTCTCCGGACACCGGGGAGCTGTTTTTT
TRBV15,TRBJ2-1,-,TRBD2,CATSRDSGLAGHNEQFF,TGTGCCACCAGCAGAGATTCGGGACTAGCGGGGCACAATGAGCAGTTCTTC
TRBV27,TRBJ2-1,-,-,CASSPFLTSSYNEQFF,TGTGCCAGCAGTCCGTTTCTAACGAGCTCCTACAATGAGCAGTTCTTC
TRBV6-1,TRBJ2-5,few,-,CASSVGIASVQETQYF,TGTGCCAGCAGTGTAGGGATCGCTAGCGTACAAGAGACCCAGTACTTC
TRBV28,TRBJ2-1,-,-,CASSPDTPGGNEQFF,TGTGCCAGCAGCCCGGACACCCCAGGCGGCAATGAGCAGTTCTTC
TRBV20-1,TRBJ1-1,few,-,CSARAFLPSGEAFF,TGCAGTGCTAGAGCTTTCCTCCCTAGCGGTGAAGCTTTCTTT
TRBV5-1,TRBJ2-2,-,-,CASSPVLGELFF,TGCGCCAGCAGCCCCGTGCTCGGGGAGCTGTTTTTT
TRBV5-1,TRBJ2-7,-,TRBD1,CASSPTGTGSSYEQYF,TGCGCCAGCAGCCCCACCGGGACAGGATCCTCCTACGAGCAGTACTTC
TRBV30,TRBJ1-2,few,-,CASQVGGTYGYTF,TGTGCCTCCCAGGTGGGGGGTACCTATGGCTACACCTTC
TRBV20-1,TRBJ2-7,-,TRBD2,CSARELLALDYEQYF,TGCAGTGCTAGAGAATTACTAGCGTTGGACTACGAGCAGTACTTC
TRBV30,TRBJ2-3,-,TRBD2,CAWSTGLAGSDTQYF,TGTGCCTGGAGCACGGGACTAGCGGGGTCAGATACGCAGTATTTT
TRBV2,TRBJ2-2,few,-,CAKQQGPVNTGELFF,TGTGCCAAACAACAGGGTCCTGTAAACACCGGGGAGCTGTTTTTT
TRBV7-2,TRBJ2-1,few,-,CASSLVPGGNNEQFF,TGTGCCAGCAGCTTAGTTCCCGGGGGTAACAATGAGCAGTTCTTC
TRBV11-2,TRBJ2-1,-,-,CASSPGYSEQFF,TGTGCCAGCAGCCCAGGGTATAGTGAGCAGTTCTTC
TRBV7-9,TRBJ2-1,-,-,CASSLAQSMTGEQFF,TGTGCCAGCAGCTTAGCGCAATCCATGACGGGTGAGCAGTTCTTC